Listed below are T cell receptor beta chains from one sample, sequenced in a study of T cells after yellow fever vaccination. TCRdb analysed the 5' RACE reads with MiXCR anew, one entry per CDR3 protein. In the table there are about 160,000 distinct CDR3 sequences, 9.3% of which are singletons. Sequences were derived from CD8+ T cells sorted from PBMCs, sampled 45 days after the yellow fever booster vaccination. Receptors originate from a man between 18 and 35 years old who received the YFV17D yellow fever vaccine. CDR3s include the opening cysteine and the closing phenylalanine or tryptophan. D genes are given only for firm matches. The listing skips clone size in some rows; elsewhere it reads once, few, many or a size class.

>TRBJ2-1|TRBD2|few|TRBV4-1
TGCGCCAGCAGCCAATGGACTAGCGGGGGGTCCTACAATGAGCAGTTCTTC
CASSQWTSGGSYNEQFF
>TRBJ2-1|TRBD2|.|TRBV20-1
TGCAGTGCTAGAGATGGGAGGGGCGCCCTATGGAATGAGCAGTTCTTC
CSARDGRGALWNEQFF
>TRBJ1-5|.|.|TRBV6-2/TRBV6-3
TGTGCCAGCAGTTACTCTGGGCGGCCCCAGCATTTT
CASSYSGRPQHF
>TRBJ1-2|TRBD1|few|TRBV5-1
TGCGCCAGCAGCTTACCCGGGACAGGGGGCTTCTCTCTACGTGGCTACACCTTC
CASSLPGTGGFSLRGYTF
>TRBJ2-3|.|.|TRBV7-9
TGTGCCAGCAGCCTCCCCGGACAGATCCCAGATACGCAGTATTTT
CASSLPGQIPDTQYF
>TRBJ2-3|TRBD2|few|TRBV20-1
TGCAGTGCTAGAGATGGGGATAGCGGGGCGCCGGGGGGTACGCAGTATTTT
CSARDGDSGAPGGTQYF
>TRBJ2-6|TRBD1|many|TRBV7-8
TGTGCCAGCAGCGTGTCCGGGACAGTTCACTCTGGGGCCAACGTCCTGACTTTC
CASSVSGTVHSGANVLTF
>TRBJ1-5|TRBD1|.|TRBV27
TGTGCCAGCAGTCCAGGGGGCCTCAATCAGCCCCAGCATTTT
CASSPGGLNQPQHF
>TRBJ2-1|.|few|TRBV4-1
TGCGCCAGCAGCCCGAATCCACGGGGGCGAAATGAGCAGTTCTTC
CASSPNPRGRNEQFF
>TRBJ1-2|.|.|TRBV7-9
TGTGCCAGCAGCGGCGAAGGTAGATACGGCTACACCTTC
CASSGEGRYGYTF
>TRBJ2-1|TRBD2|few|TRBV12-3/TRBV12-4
TGTGCCAGCAGTCCCTCCGGACTAGCGGGTGAGCAGTTCTTC
CASSPSGLAGEQFF
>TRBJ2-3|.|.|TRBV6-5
TGTGCCAGACCGCCTCTAGATACGCAGTATTTT
CARPPLDTQYF
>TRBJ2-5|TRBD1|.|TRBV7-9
TGTGCCAGCAGCTCATCCGGGACAGGGGCAGAGACCCAGTACTTC
CASSSSGTGAETQYF
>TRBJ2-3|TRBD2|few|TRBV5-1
TGCGCCAGCAGCGACAATGAGCGGGGGGCAGATACGCAGTATTTT
CASSDNERGADTQYF
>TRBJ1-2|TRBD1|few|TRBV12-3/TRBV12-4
TGTGCCAGCAGAAGACAGGGCCCTAACTATGGCTACACCTTC
CASRRQGPNYGYTF